The 18 T cell receptor beta chains given below trace back to one sample, sequenced in a study. MiXCR, run by TCRdb on the 5' RACE reads, gives a single entry per CDR3 protein. The sample includes about 40,000 distinct CDR3 sequences, about 19% of them seen just once. Sequencing used naive CD4+ T cells sorted from a lymph node. Subset denoted: naive CD4+ T cells, CD4+CD45RA+CD25-. Receptors were obtained from a female donor with breast cancer.

This clonotype was found a few times. This sequence may be a read error, since a much larger clone differs from it by one base. V gene TRBV20-1 combines with J gene TRBJ1-4; TRBD1 is a possible D gene (5 bases). Looked up from germline, CDR1 is DFQATT and CDR2 is SNEGSKA (reference sequence). CDR3 length: 13 residues. The CDR3: CSARGQASERLFF. The CDR3 DNA sequence: TGCAGTGCTAGGGGGCAGGCCAGCGAAAGACTGTTTTTT.

To note about this clonotype: Compared with germline, one end of the junction differs, possibly owing to a read error. CDR3 sequence reads: CASSSGLAGGPEQFF. The CDR3 nucleotides are TGCGCCAGCAGCTCCGGACTAGCGGGGGGCCCTGAGCAGTTCTTC. This sequence joins TRBV7-2 and TRBJ2-1, with TRBD2 matching over 14 bases. The CDR3 is 15 amino acids. CDR1 is SGHTA and CDR2 is FQGNSA in the germline V gene. The full variable domain, rest sourced from reference TRBV7-2 and TRBJ2-1, is GAGVSQSPSNKVTEKGKDVELRCDPISGHTALYWYRQSLGQGLEFLIYFQGNSAPDKSGLPSDRFSAERTGGSVSTLTIQRTQQEDSAVYLCASSSGLAGGPEQFFGPGTRLTVL.

CDR3 loop: CASSFNGAEETQYF. The DNA for the CDR3 is TGTGCCAGCAGCTTCAACGGGGCCGAAGAGACCCAGTACTTC. The rearrangement links TRBV7-2 to TRBJ2-5, with D perhaps matching TRBD1 or TRBD2 (5 bases each). Germline V gene sequence: CDR1 SGHTA, CDR2 FQGNSA. V lost 3 bases and J lost 3, with 11 bases in between. The CDR3 spans 14 residues.

This clonotype was seen only a few times. J is TRBJ2-7 and V is TRBV15; no reliable D call. Trimming took off 0 bases at V and 2 bases at J, with 11 bases between the two ends. The CDR3 sequence is 15 residues long. Germline CDR1 LNHNV, CDR2 YYDKDF (reference sequence). CDR3 nucleotides: TGTGCCACCAGCAGAGATCAGCGACGGGCCTACGAGCAGTACTTC. It encodes CATSRDQRRAYEQYF.

In this sample, this clonotype turned up many times. The chain employs TRBV6-2 or TRBV6-3 and TRBJ2-1, with TRBD2 matching over 9 bases. The CDR3 is made up of 17 amino acids. Germline values: CDR1 MNHEY, CDR2 SVGEGT. V trimming: 2 bases; J trimming: 4 bases; junction bases outside the gene matches: 9. The CDR3 is CASSYLPTSGEYNEQFF. CDR3 nucleotides: TGTGCCAGCAGTTACCTGCCGACTAGCGGAGAGTACAATGAGCAGTTCTTC.

This clonotype came up many times. The chain uses TRBV6-2 or TRBV6-3 and TRBJ2-5; D is uncertain. CDR1 MNHEY and CDR2 SVGEGT come from the germline V gene. This CDR3 has 11 amino acids. Trimming stripped 6 bases from V and 5 bases from J, with 7 bases between. Here the CDR3 DNA reads TGTGCCAGCAGCCAGACGGAGACCCAGTACTTC. As protein: CASSQTETQYF.

This sequence joins TRBV5-1 and TRBJ2-2; D perhaps matches TRBD2 (6 bases). The germline V and J ends were trimmed by 4 bases and 0 bases, with 10 bases remaining between them. This CDR3 is 15 amino acids long. Germline loops: CDR1 SGHRS, CDR2 YFSETQ. This CDR3 is CASSQDYTNTGELFF. The CDR3 DNA reads as TGCGCCAGCAGCCAGGACTATACGAACACCGGGGAGCTGTTTTTT.

This clonotype was counted only a few times. V and J are TRBV11-2 and TRBJ2-7; D could derive from TRBD1 or TRBD2 (7 bases each). V was shortened by 5 bases and J by 2 bases, with 25 bases between the two germline ends. The CDR3 totals 18 residues. The germline V gene encodes CDR1 SGHAT and CDR2 FQNNGV. The CDR3 nucleotides read TGTGCCAGCAGCCCGACTAGCCGCCTTAAGGGGGCCCCCTACGAGCAGTACTTC. It encodes CASSPTSRLKGAPYEQYF.

This clonotype was seen many times. The V call is TRBV20-1, the J call TRBJ2-3; D not resolved. This CDR3 has 14 residues. Germline V gene data show CDR1 as DFQATT and CDR2 as SNEGSKA (reference sequence). V shed 6 bases and J shed 0 bases, with 13 bases lying between them. In DNA, the CDR3 is TGCAGTGCGGGAAGACAACCTAGCACAGATACGCAGTATTTT. It is translated as CSAGRQPSTDTQYF.

This rearrangement joins TRBV20-1 to TRBJ2-1; 7 bases align to TRBD1. CDR1 is DFQATT and CDR2 is SNEGSKA in the germline V gene (reference sequence). There are 14 residues in the CDR3. V shed 6 bases and J 4 bases; nucleotides not matched to a gene: 9. This CDR3 reads CSAIGTARYNEQFF. The CDR3 DNA reads as TGCAGTGCGATAGGGACAGCGAGGTACAATGAGCAGTTCTTC.

This clonotype was counted at least ten times. The genes are TRBV20-1 and TRBJ2-2, with TRBD1 matching 10 bases. Trimming took 2 bases from V and 2 from J; bases not matched to a gene: 2. Germline loops: CDR1 DFQATT, CDR2 SNEGSKA (reference sequence). The CDR3 covers 15 residues. CDR3 residues: CSARRDRGNTGELFF. The CDR3 DNA is TGCAGTGCTAGAAGGGACAGGGGAAACACCGGGGAGCTGTTTTTT.

This clonotype was seen repeatedly, ten times or more. V usage is TRBV7-9 and J usage is TRBJ1-1; D gene uncertain. Trimming shortened V by 1 base and J by 5 bases, and 5 bases separated the two germline ends. The CDR3 runs 12 residues. Germline V gene lookup returns CDR1 SEHNR and CDR2 FQNEAQ (reference sequence). Here the CDR3 DNA reads TGTGCCAGCAGCTTAGGGAGTACTGAAGCTTTCTTT. It encodes CASSLGSTEAFF.

Turning to this clonotype: A read error may be the cause here, since a much bigger clone is one base away. The chain recombines TRBV10-3 with TRBJ1-5; 7 nucleotides align to TRBD1. Per the germline V gene, CDR1 is ENHRY and CDR2 is SYGVKD. This CDR3 spans 14 amino acids. DNA of the CDR3: TGTGCCATCTCGACAGGGCAACACAATCAGTCCCAGCATTTT. It codes for CAISTGQHNQSQHF.

The table lists this clonotype with many counts. The V and J genes are TRBV7-3 and TRBJ2-1, with D tentatively TRBD2 (5 bases). The length of the CDR3 is 14 residues. The V and J ends lost 4 bases and 9 bases respectively, with 16 bases between them. CDR1 and CDR2 from the germline V gene are SGHTA and FQGTGA. CDR3 amino acids: CASSSSRGSAEQFF. The CDR3 DNA reads TGTGCCAGCAGCTCCAGTCGGGGAAGCGCTGAGCAGTTCTTC. Full variable domain (rest looked up from reference TRBV7-3 and TRBJ2-1): GAGVSQTPSNKVTEKGKYVELRCDPISGHTALYWYRQSLGQGPEFLIYFQGTGAADDSGLPNDRFFAVRPEGSVSTLKIQRTERGDSAVYLCASSSSRGSAEQFFGPGTRLTVL.

There are a few counts of this clonotype. The CDR3 loop is CASSLAGDQGGELFF. CDR3 DNA: TGTGCCAGCAGCTTGGCCGGGGACCAGGGAGGGGAGCTGTTTTTT. The chain uses TRBV7-3 and TRBJ2-2; perhaps D is TRBD1 or TRBD2 (5 bases each). V was cut by 3 bases and J by 8 bases, with 16 bases left in between. Germline V gene sequence: CDR1 SGHTA, CDR2 FQGTGA. The CDR3 is made up of 15 amino acids.

J is TRBJ2-5 and V is TRBV25-1; D not certain. Germline V gives CDR1 MGHDK, CDR2 SYGVNS. The CDR3 runs 14 residues. V gave up 6 bases and J gave up 3 bases, with 14 bases separating them. Written as DNA, the CDR3 is TGTGCCAGCAGGGGCGCAGGCGGAGAAGAGACCCAGTACTTC. This translates into CASRGAGGEETQYF. Full variable domain (remainder filled in from reference TRBV25-1 and TRBJ2-5): EADIYQTPRYLVIGTGKKITLECSQTMGHDKMYWYQQDPGMELHLIHYSYGVNSTEKGDLSSESTVSRIRTEHFPLTLESARPSHTSQYLCASRGAGGEETQYFGPGTRLLVL.

V gene TRBV13 combines with J gene TRBJ2-2; D uncertain. V was pared by 5 bases and J by 6 bases, with 16 bases between. This CDR3 is built from 15 residues. Germline V gene lookup returns CDR1 PRHDT and CDR2 FYEKMQ (reference sequence). CDR3: CASSREEFRAGELFF. In nucleotides, the CDR3 is TGTGCCAGCAGCCGAGAGGAGTTCCGCGCCGGGGAGCTGTTTTTT.

Remarks on this clonotype: As the CDR3 is not closed by the conserved phenylalanine or tryptophan, this likely results from a read error. This rearrangement joins TRBV5-1 to TRBJ2-5; D ambiguous. This CDR3 is built from 13 residues. Germline V gene data show CDR1 as SGHRS and CDR2 as YFSETQ. The germline V and J ends were trimmed by 4 bases and 5 bases, with 12 bases remaining between them. CDR3 nucleotide sequence: TGCGCCAGCAGCCCAAGGTCCGGGGAGACCCAGTACCTC. It codes for CASSPRSGETQYL.